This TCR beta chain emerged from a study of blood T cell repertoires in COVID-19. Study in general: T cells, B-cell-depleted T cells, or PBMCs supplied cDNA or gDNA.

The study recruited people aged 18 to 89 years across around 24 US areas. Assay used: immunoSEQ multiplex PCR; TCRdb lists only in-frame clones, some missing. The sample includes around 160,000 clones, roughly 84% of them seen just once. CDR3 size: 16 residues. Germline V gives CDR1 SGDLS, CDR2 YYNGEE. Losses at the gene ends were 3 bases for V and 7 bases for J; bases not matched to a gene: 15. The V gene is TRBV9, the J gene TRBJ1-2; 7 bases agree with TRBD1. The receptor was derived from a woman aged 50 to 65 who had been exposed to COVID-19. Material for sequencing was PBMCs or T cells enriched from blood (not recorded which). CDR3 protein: CASSEDLKTGYLGYTF. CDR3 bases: TGTGCCAGCAGCGAAGACCTAAAGACAGGGTATCTTGGCTACACCTTC.